This TCR beta chain was sequenced during a study of T cells in Graves' hyperthyroidism and ophthalmopathy. Germline loops: CDR1 LNHDA, CDR2 SQIVND (reference sequence). After removal of 3 bases from V and 9 bases from J, the junction contained 17 bases not matched to a gene. There are 17 residues in the CDR3. Amplification yielded TCR beta CDR3 regions, with RNA transcripts as the source. Initially, a first-round RT-PCR of the TCR CDR3 employed the HTBI primer set. TCRdb independently ran MiXCR on the multiplex PCR reads; one entry per CDR3 protein. The table includes almost 50,000 distinct CDR3 sequences, about 53% detected once. Study results and caveats: Ophthalmopathy got predicted by the model a median 6.5 months before its onset.

This clonotype has more than one count but fewer than ten. Its target is not known. The specimen sequenced was peripheral blood or thyroid tissue (not recorded which). V is TRBV19 and J is TRBJ2-3, with 8 positions matching TRBD1. This TCR was recovered from a man younger than 35 with Graves' hyperthyroidism. CDR3 in amino acids: CASSIRDRLSSVWTQYF. CDR3 nucleotide sequence: TGTGCCAGTAGTATCCGGGACAGGCTGTCTTCTGTTTGGACGCAGTATTTT.